Below, 6 T cell receptor beta chains from the same sample are listed, as sequenced in a study of identical twins. Via MiXCR, TCRdb re-called the 5' RACE reads, giving one row per CDR3 protein. The profile shows nearly 900,000 distinct CDR3 sequences, 9% to 15% of them singletons. The sample was also reused in another study, on yellow fever vaccine responses in identical twins.

Sequenced sample: PBMCs. The receptors come from a woman aged 18-29 years in good health.

J is TRBJ2-1 and V is TRBV27; TRBD2 matches 8 bases. There are 16 residues in the CDR3. The germline gives CDR1 MNHEY, CDR2 SMNVEV (reference sequence). Germline trimming cut 6 bases from V and 3 bases from J; bases unmatched to any gene: 10. CDR3 coding DNA: TGTGCCAGCAGACTCCGACTAGCGCCTTTCTACAATGAGCAGTTCTTC. Protein: CASRLRLAPFYNEQFF.

This clonotype was recorded at least ten times. This sequence joins TRBV10-3 and TRBJ2-2; D possibly corresponds to TRBD2 (5 bases). This CDR3 contains 15 residues. The V end was cut by 3 bases, the J end by 6 bases, with 14 bases between. Germline CDR1 and CDR2: ENHRY and SYGVKD. DNA of the CDR3: TGTGCCATCAGTGATCCCGGGGTTAAAGCCGGGGAGCTGTTTTTT. This codes for CAISDPGVKAGELFF.

The chain uses TRBV4-1 and TRBJ1-5, with D unclear. Germline V gene sequence: CDR1 MGHRA, CDR2 YSYEKL. Trimming stripped 0 bases from V and 7 bases from J, with 10 bases between. The CDR3 length is 14 residues. In nucleotides, the CDR3 is TGCGCCAGCAGCCAAGATGGCGCGGGGCAGCCCCAGCATTTT. Its translation: CASSQDGAGQPQHF.

The sample holds a few counts of this clonotype. CDR3 protein: CASTQLVANTEAFF. In nucleotides, the CDR3 is TGTGCCAGCACCCAACTCGTGGCGAACACTGAAGCTTTCTTT. The chain combines TRBV12-3 or TRBV12-4 with TRBJ1-1; no reliable D call. V lost 7 bases, J lost 1 base, and 13 bases lay in between. The CDR3 loop spans 14 amino acids.

The chain joins TRBV7-2 to TRBJ2-5; TRBD2 might be the D (5 bases). Trimming pared 3 bases from V and 4 bases from J, leaving 18 bases between. The CDR3 is 16 amino acids. Germline CDR1 is SGHTA and CDR2 is FQGNSA. CDR3 residues: CASSFWVGTSRETQYF. CDR3 coding DNA: TGTGCCAGCAGCTTCTGGGTCGGTACTAGTCGAGAGACCCAGTACTTC.

This clonotype was observed a few times. This chain links TRBV5-1 with TRBJ1-2; D possibly corresponds to TRBD1 (5 bases). Germline CDR1 SGHRS, CDR2 YFSETQ. V was shortened by 4 bases and J by 3 bases, with 7 bases between the two germline ends. This CDR3 has 12 amino acids. CDR3 amino acids: CASSGGYYGYTF. In DNA, the CDR3 is TGCGCCAGCAGCGGGGGTTACTATGGCTACACCTTC.